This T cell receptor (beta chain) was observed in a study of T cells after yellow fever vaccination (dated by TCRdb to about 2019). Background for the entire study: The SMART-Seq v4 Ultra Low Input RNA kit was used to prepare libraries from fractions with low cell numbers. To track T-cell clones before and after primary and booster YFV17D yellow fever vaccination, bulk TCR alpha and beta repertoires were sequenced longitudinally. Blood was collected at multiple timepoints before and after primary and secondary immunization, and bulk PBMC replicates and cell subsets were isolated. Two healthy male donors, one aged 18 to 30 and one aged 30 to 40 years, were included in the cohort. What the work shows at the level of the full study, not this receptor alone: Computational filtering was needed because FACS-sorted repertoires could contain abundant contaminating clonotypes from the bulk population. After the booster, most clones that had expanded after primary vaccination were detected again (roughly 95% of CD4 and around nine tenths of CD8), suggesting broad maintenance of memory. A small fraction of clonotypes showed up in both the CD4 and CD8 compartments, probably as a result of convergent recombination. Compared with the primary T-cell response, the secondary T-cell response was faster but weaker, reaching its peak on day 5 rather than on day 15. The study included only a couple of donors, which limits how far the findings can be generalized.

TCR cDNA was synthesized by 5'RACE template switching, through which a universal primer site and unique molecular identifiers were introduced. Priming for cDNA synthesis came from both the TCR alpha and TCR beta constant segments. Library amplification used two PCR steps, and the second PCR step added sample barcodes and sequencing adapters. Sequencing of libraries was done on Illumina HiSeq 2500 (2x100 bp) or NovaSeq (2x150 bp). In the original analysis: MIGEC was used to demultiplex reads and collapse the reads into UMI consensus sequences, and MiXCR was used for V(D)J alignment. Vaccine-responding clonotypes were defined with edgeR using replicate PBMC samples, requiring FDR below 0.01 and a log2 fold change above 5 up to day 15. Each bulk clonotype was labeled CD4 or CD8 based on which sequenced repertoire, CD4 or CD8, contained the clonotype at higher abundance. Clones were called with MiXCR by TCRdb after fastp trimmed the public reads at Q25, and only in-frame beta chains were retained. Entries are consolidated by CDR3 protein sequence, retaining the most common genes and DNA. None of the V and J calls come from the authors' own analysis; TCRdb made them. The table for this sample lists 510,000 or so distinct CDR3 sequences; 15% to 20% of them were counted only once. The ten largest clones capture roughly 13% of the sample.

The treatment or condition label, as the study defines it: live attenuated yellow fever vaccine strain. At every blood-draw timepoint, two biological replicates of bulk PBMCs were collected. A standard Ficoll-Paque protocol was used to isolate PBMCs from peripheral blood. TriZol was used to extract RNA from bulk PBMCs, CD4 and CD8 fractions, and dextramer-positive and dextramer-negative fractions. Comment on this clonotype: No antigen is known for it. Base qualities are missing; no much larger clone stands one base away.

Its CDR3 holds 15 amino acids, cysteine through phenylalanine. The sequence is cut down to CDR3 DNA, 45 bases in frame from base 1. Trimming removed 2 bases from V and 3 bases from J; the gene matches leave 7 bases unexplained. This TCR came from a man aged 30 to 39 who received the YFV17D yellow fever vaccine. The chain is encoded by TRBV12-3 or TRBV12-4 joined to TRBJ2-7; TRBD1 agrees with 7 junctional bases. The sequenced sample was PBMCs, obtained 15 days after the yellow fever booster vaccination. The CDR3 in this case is CASSLPTGTLYEQYF. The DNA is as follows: TGTGCCAGCAGTTTACCGACAGGGACCCTCTACGAGCAGTACTTC.